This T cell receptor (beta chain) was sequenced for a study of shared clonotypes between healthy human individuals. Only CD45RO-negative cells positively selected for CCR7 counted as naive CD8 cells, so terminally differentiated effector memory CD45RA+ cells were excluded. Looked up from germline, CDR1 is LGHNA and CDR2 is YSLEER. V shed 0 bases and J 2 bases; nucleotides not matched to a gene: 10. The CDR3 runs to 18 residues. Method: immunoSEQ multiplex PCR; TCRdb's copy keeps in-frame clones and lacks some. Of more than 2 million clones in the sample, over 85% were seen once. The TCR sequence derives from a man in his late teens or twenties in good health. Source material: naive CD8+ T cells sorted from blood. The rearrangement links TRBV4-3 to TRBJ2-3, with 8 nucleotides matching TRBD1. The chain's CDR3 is CASSQELGDRGLTDTQYF. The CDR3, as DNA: TGCGCCAGCAGCCAAGAGCTGGGTGACAGGGGCCTCACAGATACGCAGTATTTT.